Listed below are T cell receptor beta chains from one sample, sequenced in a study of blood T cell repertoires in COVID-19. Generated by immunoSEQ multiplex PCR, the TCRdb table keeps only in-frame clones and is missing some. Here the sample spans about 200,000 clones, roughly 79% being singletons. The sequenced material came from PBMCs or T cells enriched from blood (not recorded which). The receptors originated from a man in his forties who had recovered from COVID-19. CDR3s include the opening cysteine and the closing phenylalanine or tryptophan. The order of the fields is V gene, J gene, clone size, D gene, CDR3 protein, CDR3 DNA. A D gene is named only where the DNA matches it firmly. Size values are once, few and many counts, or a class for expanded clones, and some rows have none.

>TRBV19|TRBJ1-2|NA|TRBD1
CATSLRTGLNYGYTF
TGTGCCACCTCCCTCAGGACAGGCCTTAACTATGGCTACACCTTC
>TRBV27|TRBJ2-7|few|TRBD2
CASSLSGGSYEQYF
TGTGCCAGCAGCCTTAGCGGGGGTAGCTACGAGCAGTACTTC
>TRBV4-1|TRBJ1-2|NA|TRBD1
CASSQGAGQGLRGYTF
TGCGCCAGCAGCCAAGGGGCGGGACAGGGATTGAGGGGCTACACCTTC
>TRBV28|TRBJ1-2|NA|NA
CASSSGGGSNYGYTF
TGTGCCAGCAGTTCGGGAGGGGGTTCTAACTATGGCTACACCTTC
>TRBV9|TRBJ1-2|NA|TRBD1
CASSPTGTAYGYTF
TGTGCCAGCAGCCCAACCGGGACAGCCTATGGCTACACCTTC
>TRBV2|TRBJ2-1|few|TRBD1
CASVIGTGGNEQFF
TGTGCCAGCGTAATAGGGACAGGGGGCAATGAGCAGTTCTTC
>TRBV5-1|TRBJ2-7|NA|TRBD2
CASSSWGGLASHEQYF
TGCGCCAGCAGCTCGTGGGGGGGACTAGCAAGCCACGAGCAGTACTTC
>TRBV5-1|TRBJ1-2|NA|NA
CASSSEDRGGYTF
TGCGCCAGCAGCTCGGAGGATAGAGGGGGCTACACCTTC
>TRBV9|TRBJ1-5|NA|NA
CASSLGTAQPQHF
TGTGCCAGCAGCCTAGGAACAGCCCAGCCCCAGCATTTT
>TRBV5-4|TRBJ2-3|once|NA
CASSPGGVADTQYF
TGTGCCAGCAGCCCCGGCGGGGTTGCAGATACGCAGTATTTT
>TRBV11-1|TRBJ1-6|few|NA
CASSLRQERSPLHF
TGTGCCAGCAGCCTCCGACAGGAACGATCACCCCTCCACTTT
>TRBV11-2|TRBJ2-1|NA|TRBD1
CASSKGQEPYNEQFF
TGTGCCAGCAGCAAGGGACAGGAGCCGTACAATGAGCAGTTCTTC
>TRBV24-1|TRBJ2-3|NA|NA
CATRGVGTDTQYF
TGTGCCACCAGAGGGGTTGGCACAGATACGCAGTATTTT
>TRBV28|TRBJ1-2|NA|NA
CASRAGQLGGYTF
TGTGCCAGCAGGGCCGGACAGCTCGGTGGCTACACCTTC
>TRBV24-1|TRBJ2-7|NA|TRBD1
CATSDKDRALYEQYF
TGTGCCACCAGTGACAAGGACAGGGCCCTCTACGAGCAGTACTTC
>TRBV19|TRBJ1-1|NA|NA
CASSGAGRDRPEAFF
TGTGCCAGTAGCGGGGCCGGGAGGGATCGGCCTGAAGCTTTCTTT
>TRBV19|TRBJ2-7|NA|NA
CASSMNQVSYEQYF
TGTGCCAGTAGTATGAATCAGGTCTCCTACGAGCAGTACTTC
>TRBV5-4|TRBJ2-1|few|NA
CASSLGGMGYNEQFF
TGTGCCAGCAGCTTGGGAGGGATGGGGTACAATGAGCAGTTCTTC
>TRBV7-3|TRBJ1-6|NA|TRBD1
CASSLTGTGGSPLHF
TGTGCCAGCAGCTTAACCGGGACAGGGGGCTCACCCCTCCACTTT
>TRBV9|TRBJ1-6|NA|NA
CASSVSSKLSLGDNSPLHF
TGTGCCAGCAGCGTATCGTCGAAGTTATCGTTAGGGGATAATTCACCCCTCCACTTT
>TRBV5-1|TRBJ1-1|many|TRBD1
CASSPRQGNTEAFF
TGCGCCAGCAGCCCCAGACAGGGGAACACTGAAGCTTTCTTT
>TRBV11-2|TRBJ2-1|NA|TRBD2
CASSLDWAAGEAYNEQFF
TGTGCCAGCAGCTTAGATTGGGCGGCGGGAGAGGCCTACAATGAGCAGTTCTTC
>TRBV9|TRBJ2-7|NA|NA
CASSLTGNEQYF
TGTGCCAGCAGCTTAACAGGTAACGAGCAGTACTTC
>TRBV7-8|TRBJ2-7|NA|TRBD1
CASSYSGQGAFYEQYF
TGTGCCAGCAGTTACTCGGGACAGGGGGCTTTTTACGAGCAGTACTTC
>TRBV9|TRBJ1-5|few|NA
CASSPGMSNQPQHF
TGTGCCAGCAGCCCAGGGATGAGCAATCAGCCCCAGCATTTT
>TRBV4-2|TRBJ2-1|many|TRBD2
CASSQGLGGVEQFF
TGTGCCAGCAGCCAAGGCCTGGGGGGGGTTGAGCAGTTCTTC
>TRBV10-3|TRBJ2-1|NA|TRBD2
CAIRGLAGGLNEQFF
TGTGCCATCAGGGGACTAGCGGGGGGGCTCAATGAGCAGTTCTTC
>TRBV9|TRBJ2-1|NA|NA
CASSPNFGPIADSEQFF
TGTGCCAGCAGCCCGAACTTCGGGCCGATCGCGGACAGTGAGCAGTTCTTC
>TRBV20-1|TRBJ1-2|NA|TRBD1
CSASDREGYGYTF
TGCAGTGCTAGTGACAGGGAGGGCTATGGCTACACCTTC
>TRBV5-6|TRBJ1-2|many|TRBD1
CASSLVGGDYGYTF
TGTGCCAGCAGCTTGGTAGGGGGCGACTATGGCTACACCTTC
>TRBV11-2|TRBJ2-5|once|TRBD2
CASSLKSREGNLGTQYF
TGTGCCAGCAGCTTAAAGTCGAGGGAGGGTAATCTCGGGACCCAGTACTTC
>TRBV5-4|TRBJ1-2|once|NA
CASSRDSYGYTF
TGTGCCAGCAGCCGCGACAGCTATGGCTACACCTTC
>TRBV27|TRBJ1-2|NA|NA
CASSLDRTYNYGYTF
TGTGCCAGCAGTTTAGACAGGACATATAACTATGGCTACACCTTC
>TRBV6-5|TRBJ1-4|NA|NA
CASRYWTAEKLFF
TGTGCCAGCAGATACTGGACAGCTGAAAAACTGTTTTTT
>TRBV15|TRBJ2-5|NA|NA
CATERDYQETQYF
TGTGCCACCGAAAGGGACTACCAAGAGACCCAGTACTTC
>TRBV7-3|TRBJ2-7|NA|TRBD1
CASSPAGTGPYEQYF
TGTGCCAGCAGCCCCGCCGGGACAGGGCCCTACGAGCAGTACTTC